The source of this TCR beta chain is a study of blood T cell repertoires in COVID-19. Overall study context: PBMCs, B-cell-depleted T cells, or T cells provided the cDNA or gDNA that made up the material.

Methods used by the authors: Estimates of nucleated cell counts were drawn from the amplification of reference gene primers. Here immunoSEQ multiplex PCR was the method, and the copy in TCRdb shows in-frame clones only, minus some. D and trimming come from the DNA, and the V and J calls and clone size come from that table. The sample has roughly 71,000 clones, 84% seen once. This clone was detected only a few times. The sequencing sample was made of peripheral blood. The TCR sequence derives from a man in his forties or fifties with active COVID-19.

Here the CDR3 reads CASRAGTGDTGELFF. CDR3 DNA: TGTGCCAGCAGAGCCGGGACAGGCGACACCGGGGAGCTGTTTTTT. The chain carries TRBV2 and TRBJ2-2; TRBD1 matches at 8 bases. From germline, CDR1 is SNHLY and CDR2 FYNNEI. The V and J ends lost 6 bases and 3 bases, in that order; junction bases with no gene match: 6. This CDR3 has 15 residues.